This TCR beta chain was captured in a study of shared clonotypes between healthy human individuals. Study outcomes and limitations: At large depth, rarefaction still showed sorted-subset sequencing to be incomplete. The authors sampled blood alone, and tissue repertoires likely differ.

CDR3 length equals 13 residues. CDR1 and CDR2 from the germline V gene are SGHVS and FNYEAQ. Unmatched junction bases numbered 9, after V lost 4 bases and J lost 12 bases. This clone was seen only once. Antigen specificity is unknown. Replicate PCRs from sorted subsets contained 200 ng DNA, which is tens of thousands of T cell genomes. Here immunoSEQ multiplex PCR was the method, and the copy in TCRdb shows in-frame clones only, minus some. The sample carries over 95,000 clones, more than 65% recorded once. The gene calls are TRBV7-6 and TRBJ2-1, with 7 bases fitting TRBD2. The receptor comes from a woman in her 30s in good health. Sequences were obtained from memory CD8+ T cells sorted from blood. Subset of the sample: CD45RO+ cells pooled with CCR7-negative TemRA cells. The chain's CDR3 is CASSYRTGEGQFF. CDR3 sequence (DNA): TGTGCCAGCAGCTACCGGACTGGGGAGGGGCAGTTCTTC.